The 8 T cell receptor beta chains below all came from one sample that was sequenced in a study of blood T cells in healthy people across ages. Alongside a J-beta primer mix, a sample-barcoded 5' primer served in a second PCR lasting roughly 6 to 12 cycles. TCRdb reprocessed the 5' RACE reads with MiXCR, giving one entry per CDR3 protein. The sample includes hundreds of thousands of distinct CDR3 sequences, roughly 48% seen only once; the top ten take approximately 23%. Sequences were obtained from blood. The receptors originated from a man older than 75 in good health.

J is TRBJ1-6 and V is TRBV9; D is unclear. Germline V gene lookup returns CDR1 SGDLS and CDR2 YYNGEE. Trimming removed 4 bases from V and 6 bases from J, with 17 bases in between. CDR3 size: 16 residues. In nucleotides, the CDR3 is TGTGCCAGCAGCCCCTACGCCTGGGCGGGTAATTCACCCCTCCACTTT. This translates into CASSPYAWAGNSPLHF.

The chain links TRBV20-1 to TRBJ1-1; D ambiguous. CDR1 and CDR2 (germline): DFQATT, SNEGSKA (reference sequence). Trimming shortened V by 6 bases and J by 7 bases, and 9 bases separated the two germline ends. The CDR3 is made up of 10 amino acids. CDR3 loop: CSATQFEAFF. CDR3 nucleotide sequence: TGCAGTGCAACGCAGTTTGAAGCTTTCTTT.

This sequence joins TRBV18 and TRBJ2-7, with D perhaps assigned TRBD1 or TRBD2 (5 bases each). CDR1 KGHSH and CDR2 LQKENI come from the germline V gene. Trimming cost V 2 bases and J 5 bases, with 13 bases left between them. There are 14 residues in the CDR3. The chain's CDR3 is CASSPEQEVNEQYF. The CDR3 DNA follows: TGTGCCAGCTCACCAGAACAGGAGGTCAACGAGCAGTACTTC.

This chain uses TRBV2 with TRBJ2-3; TRBD1 matches at 8 bases. The V and J ends lost 3 bases and 0 bases, in that order; junction bases with no gene match: 2. The CDR3 sequence is 15 residues long. The germline V gene has CDR1 SNHLY and CDR2 FYNNEI. The CDR3 region is CASSDRGPSTDTQYF. The CDR3 DNA reads TGTGCCAGCAGTGACAGGGGGCCTAGCACAGATACGCAGTATTTT.

This clonotype turned up a few times. The CDR3 DNA is TGTGCCAGCAGTGACGCGGGGTTCTATGGCTACACCTTC. Translated: CASSDAGFYGYTF. The V and J genes are TRBV25-1 and TRBJ1-2; unclear D gene. Germline CDR1 and CDR2: MGHDK and SYGVNS. CDR3 size: 13 residues. The germline V and J ends were trimmed by 3 bases and 4 bases, with 9 bases remaining between them.

V and J are TRBV7-2 and TRBJ2-2; D assignment may be TRBD1 or TRBD2 (7 bases each). This CDR3 spans 17 amino acids. In germline, CDR1 is SGHTA, CDR2 FQGNSA. The ends were cut back, 5 bases at V and 0 bases at J, with 16 bases in the middle. This chain's CDR3 is CASSAPGGGSNTGELFF. The CDR3 nucleotides are TGTGCCAGCAGCGCTCCAGGGGGGGGTTCGAACACCGGGGAGCTGTTTTTT.

The V and J genes are TRBV7-9 and TRBJ2-7; 7 bases align to TRBD1. The V gene's germline CDR1 is SEHNR and CDR2 FQNEAQ (reference sequence). J was trimmed by 0 bases and V by 1 base; bases with no gene match: 6. There are 16 residues in the CDR3. CDR3 region: CASSLGPGQSSYEQYF. DNA of the CDR3: TGTGCCAGCAGCTTAGGACCGGGACAGAGCTCCTACGAGCAGTACTTC.

The V call is TRBV28, the J call TRBJ2-3; 7 bases agree with TRBD1. Germline V gene data show CDR1 as MDHEN and CDR2 as SYDVKM. The CDR3 is made up of 15 amino acids. V was pared by 5 bases and J by 1 base, with 6 bases of the junction left unmatched. DNA for the CDR3: TGTGCCAGCAGTCGACAGGGAGTGGGCACAGATACGCAGTATTTT. As protein: CASSRQGVGTDTQYF.